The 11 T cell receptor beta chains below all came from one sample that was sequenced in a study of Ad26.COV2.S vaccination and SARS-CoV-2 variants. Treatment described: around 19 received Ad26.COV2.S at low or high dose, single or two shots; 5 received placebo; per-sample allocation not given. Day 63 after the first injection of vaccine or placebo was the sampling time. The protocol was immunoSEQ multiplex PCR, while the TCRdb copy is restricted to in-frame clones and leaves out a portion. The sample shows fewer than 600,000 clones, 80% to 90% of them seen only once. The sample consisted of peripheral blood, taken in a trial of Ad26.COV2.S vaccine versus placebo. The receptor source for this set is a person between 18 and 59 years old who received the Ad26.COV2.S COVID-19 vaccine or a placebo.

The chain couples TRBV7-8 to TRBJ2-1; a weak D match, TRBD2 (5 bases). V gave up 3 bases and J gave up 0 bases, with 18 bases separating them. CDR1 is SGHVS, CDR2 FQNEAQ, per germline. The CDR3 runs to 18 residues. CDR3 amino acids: CASSFYGGLSVSYNEQFF. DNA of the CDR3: TGTGCCAGCAGCTTCTACGGAGGTCTTAGCGTCTCCTACAATGAGCAGTTCTTC.

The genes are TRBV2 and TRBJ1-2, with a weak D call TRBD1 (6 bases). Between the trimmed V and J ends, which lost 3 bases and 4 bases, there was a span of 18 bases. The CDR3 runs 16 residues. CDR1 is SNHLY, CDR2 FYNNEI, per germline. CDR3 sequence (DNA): TGTGCCAGCAGTGAGCGAACCGGGACAACCGGCTATGGCTACACCTTC. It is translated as CASSERTGTTGYGYTF.

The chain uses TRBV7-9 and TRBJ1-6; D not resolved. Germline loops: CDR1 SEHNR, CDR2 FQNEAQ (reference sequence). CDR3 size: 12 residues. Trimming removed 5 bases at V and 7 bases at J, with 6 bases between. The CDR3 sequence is CASSGMNSPLHF. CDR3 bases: TGTGCCAGCAGCGGGATGAATTCACCCCTCCACTTT.

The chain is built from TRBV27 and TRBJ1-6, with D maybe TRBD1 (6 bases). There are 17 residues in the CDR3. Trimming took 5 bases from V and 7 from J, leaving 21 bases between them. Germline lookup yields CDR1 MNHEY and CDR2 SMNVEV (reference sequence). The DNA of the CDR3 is TGTGCCAGCAGTCCCCATCAGGAGGGCAGGGGAAATTCACCCCTCCACTTT. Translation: CASSPHQEGRGNSPLHF.

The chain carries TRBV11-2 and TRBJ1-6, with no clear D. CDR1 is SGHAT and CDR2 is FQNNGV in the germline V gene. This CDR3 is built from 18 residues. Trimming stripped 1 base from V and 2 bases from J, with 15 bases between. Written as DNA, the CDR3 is TGTGCCAGCAGCTTAGCCTCGTCTCTAACTACCTATAATTCACCCCTCCACTTT. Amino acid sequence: CASSLASSLTTYNSPLHF.

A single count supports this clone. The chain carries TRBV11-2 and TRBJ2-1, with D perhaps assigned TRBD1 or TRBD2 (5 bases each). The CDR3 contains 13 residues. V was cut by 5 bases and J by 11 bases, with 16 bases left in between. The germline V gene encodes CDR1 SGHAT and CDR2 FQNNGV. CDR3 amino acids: CASSPPERGQQFF. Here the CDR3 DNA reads TGTGCCAGCAGCCCTCCTGAGAGGGGCCAGCAGTTCTTC.

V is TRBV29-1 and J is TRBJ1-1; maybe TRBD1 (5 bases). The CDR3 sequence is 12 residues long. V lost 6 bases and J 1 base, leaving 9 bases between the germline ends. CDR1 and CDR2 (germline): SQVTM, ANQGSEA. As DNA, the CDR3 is TGCAGCGTAGAGACAGCGAACACTGAAGCTTTCTTT. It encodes CSVETANTEAFF.

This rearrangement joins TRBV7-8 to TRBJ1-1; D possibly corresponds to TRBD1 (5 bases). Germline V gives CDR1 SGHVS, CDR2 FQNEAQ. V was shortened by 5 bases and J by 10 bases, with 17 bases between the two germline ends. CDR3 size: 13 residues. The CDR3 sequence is CASSPWDPSAAFF. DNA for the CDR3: TGTGCCAGCAGCCCCTGGGACCCCTCCGCAGCTTTCTTT.

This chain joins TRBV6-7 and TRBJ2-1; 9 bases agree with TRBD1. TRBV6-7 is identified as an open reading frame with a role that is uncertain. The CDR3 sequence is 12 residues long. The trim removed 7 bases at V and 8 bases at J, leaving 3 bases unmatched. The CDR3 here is CASTTGGYEQFF. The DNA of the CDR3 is TGTGCCAGCACCACAGGGGGCTATGAGCAGTTCTTC.

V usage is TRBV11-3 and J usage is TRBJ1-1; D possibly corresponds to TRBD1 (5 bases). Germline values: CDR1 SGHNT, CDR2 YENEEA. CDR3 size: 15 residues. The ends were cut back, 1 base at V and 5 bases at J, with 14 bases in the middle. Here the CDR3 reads CASSLGGTLGTEAFF. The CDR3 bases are TGTGCCAGCAGCTTAGGGGGCACCCTTGGAACTGAAGCTTTCTTT.

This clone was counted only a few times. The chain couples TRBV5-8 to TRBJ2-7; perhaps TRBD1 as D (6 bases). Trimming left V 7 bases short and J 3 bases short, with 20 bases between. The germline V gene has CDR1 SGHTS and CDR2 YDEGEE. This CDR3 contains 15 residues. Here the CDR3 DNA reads TGTGCCAGCCGCCCCCGGCTGGGGGCAGTCTACGAGCAGTACTTC. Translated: CASRPRLGAVYEQYF.